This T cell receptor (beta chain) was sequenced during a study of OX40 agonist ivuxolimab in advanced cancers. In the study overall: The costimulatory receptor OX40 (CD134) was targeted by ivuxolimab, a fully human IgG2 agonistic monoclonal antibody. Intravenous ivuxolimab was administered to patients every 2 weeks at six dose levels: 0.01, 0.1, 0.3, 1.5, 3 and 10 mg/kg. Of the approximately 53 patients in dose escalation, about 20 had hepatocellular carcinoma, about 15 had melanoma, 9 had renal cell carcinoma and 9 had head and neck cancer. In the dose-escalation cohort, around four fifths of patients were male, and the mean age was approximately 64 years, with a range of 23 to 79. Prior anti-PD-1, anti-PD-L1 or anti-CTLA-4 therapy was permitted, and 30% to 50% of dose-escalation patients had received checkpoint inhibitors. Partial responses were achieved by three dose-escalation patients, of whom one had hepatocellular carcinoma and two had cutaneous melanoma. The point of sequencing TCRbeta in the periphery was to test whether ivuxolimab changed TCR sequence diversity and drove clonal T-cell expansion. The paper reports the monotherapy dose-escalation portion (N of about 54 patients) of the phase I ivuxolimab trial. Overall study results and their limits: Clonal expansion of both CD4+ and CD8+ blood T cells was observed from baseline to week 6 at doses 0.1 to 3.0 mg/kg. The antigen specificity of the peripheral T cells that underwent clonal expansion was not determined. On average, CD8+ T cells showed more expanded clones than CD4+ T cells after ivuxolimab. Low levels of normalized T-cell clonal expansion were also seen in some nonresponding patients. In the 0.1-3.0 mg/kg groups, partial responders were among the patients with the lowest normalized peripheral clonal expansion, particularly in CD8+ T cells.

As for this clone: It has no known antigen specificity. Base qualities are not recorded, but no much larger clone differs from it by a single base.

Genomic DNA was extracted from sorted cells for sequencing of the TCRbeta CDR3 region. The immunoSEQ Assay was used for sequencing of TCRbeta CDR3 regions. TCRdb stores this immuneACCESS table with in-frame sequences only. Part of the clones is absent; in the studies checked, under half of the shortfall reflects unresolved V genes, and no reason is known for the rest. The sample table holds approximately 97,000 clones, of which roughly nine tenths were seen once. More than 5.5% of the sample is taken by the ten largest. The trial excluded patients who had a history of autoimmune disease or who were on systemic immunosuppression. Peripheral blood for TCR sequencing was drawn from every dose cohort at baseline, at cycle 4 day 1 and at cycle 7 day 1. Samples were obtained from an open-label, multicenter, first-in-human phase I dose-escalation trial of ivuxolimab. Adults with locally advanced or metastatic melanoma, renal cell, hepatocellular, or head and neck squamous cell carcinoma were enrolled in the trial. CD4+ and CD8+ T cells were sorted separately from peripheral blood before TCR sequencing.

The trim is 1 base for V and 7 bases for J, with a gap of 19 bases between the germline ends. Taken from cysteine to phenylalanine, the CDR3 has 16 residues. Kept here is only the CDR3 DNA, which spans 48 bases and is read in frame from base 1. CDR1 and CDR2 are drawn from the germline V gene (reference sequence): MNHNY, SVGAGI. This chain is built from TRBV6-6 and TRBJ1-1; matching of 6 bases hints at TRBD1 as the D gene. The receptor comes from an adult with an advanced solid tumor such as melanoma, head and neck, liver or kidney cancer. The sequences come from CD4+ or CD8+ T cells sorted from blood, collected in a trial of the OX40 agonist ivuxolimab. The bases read TGTGCCAGCAGTTACTGGGGACATCCGGAGGGGGATGAAGCTTTCTTT. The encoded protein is CASSYWGHPEGDEAFF.